These 18 T cell receptor beta chains were all obtained from the same sample, sequenced in a study of blood T cell repertoires in COVID-19. Only in-frame clones appear in the TCRdb table, and some are missing; sequencing was by immunoSEQ multiplex PCR. The data contain roughly 350,000 clones, approximately 87% of them seen just once; the ten biggest clones take up around 6%. Sequenced sample: peripheral blood. The receptors derive from a woman aged 45-60 years with COVID-19, enrolled during active disease.

The chain combines TRBV7-9 with TRBJ1-2; the D gene is possibly TRBD1 (6 bases). Trimming took off 5 bases at V and 3 bases at J, with 13 bases between the two ends. The CDR3 runs to 14 residues. Per germline, CDR1 SEHNR and CDR2 FQNEAQ (reference sequence). The CDR3 DNA reads TGTGCCAGCAGCCCGTATGGGGGCGACTATGGCTACACCTTC. Its protein is CASSPYGGDYGYTF. Variable domain in full (rest from reference TRBV7-9 and TRBJ1-2): DTGVSQNPRHKITKRGQNVTFRCDPISEHNRLYWYRQTLGQGPEFLTYFQNEAQLEKSRLLSDRFSAERPKGSFSTLEIQRTEQGDSAMYLCASSPYGGDYGYTFGSGTRLTVV.

This chain connects TRBV27 to TRBJ2-2, with TRBD2 matching over 13 bases. Germline assignment: CDR1 MNHEY and CDR2 SMNVEV (reference sequence). V was clipped by 8 bases and J by 4 bases; unmatched bases: 13. The CDR3 is made up of 18 amino acids. The CDR3 loop reads CASSSGTSGIWGTGELFF. The CDR3 DNA reads TGTGCCAGCTCCTCCGGGACTAGCGGGATTTGGGGCACCGGGGAGCTGTTTTTT.

The chain combines TRBV28 with TRBJ1-2, with a possible D match to TRBD1 (5 bases). This CDR3 comprises 15 residues. CDR1 MDHEN and CDR2 SYDVKM come from the germline V gene. Trimming removed 10 bases at V and 6 bases at J, with 24 bases between. The CDR3 loop reads CATVSTGRYRDGYTF. The DNA of the CDR3 is TGTGCCACCGTGTCAACAGGCAGGTATCGCGATGGCTACACCTTC.

The V gene is TRBV4-2, the J gene TRBJ2-5; TRBD2 matches at 10 bases. V trimming: 1 base; J trimming: 5 bases; junction bases outside the gene matches: 7. CDR1 is LGHNA and CDR2 is YNFKEQ in the germline V gene. This CDR3 is 16 amino acids long. This CDR3 reads CASSQGASGSRETQYF. The CDR3 coding sequence is TGTGCCAGCAGCCAAGGGGCTAGCGGGAGTAGGGAGACCCAGTACTTC.

In this sample, this clone turned up once. The chain recombines TRBV28 with TRBJ1-2; D is unresolved. The CDR3 is made up of 18 amino acids. Trimming removed 6 bases at V and 4 bases at J, with 27 bases between. The V gene's germline CDR1 is MDHEN and CDR2 SYDVKM. In nucleotides, the CDR3 is TGTGCCAGCAGCCCCCCCCGGGGAGGGATAAGCCCATCCTATGGCTACACCTTC. Protein product: CASSPPRGGISPSYGYTF.

The chain combines TRBV5-4 with TRBJ2-7, with TRBD2 identical over 8 bases. V gave up 3 bases and J gave up 2 bases; unmatched junction bases: 1. In germline, CDR1 is SGHNT, CDR2 YYREEE (reference sequence). The CDR3 sequence is 13 residues long. CDR3 sequence (DNA): TGTGCCAGCAGCTCGGGACTAGCCTACGAGCAGTACTTC. It is translated as CASSSGLAYEQYF.

This clone was picked up a small number of times. V and J are TRBV11-2 and TRBJ1-1; D ambiguous. CDR1 is SGHAT, CDR2 FQNNGV, per germline. V was shortened by 2 bases and J by 4 bases, with 17 bases between the two germline ends. There are 16 residues in the CDR3. The DNA of the CDR3 is TGTGCCAGCAGCTTAAAGGGTAGCGCCTCCGGCACTGAAGCTTTCTTT. Its translation: CASSLKGSASGTEAFF.

This sequence joins TRBV5-6 and TRBJ1-2; no definite D call. CDR3 size: 15 residues. Trimming pared 1 base from V and 3 bases from J, leaving 13 bases between. The germline V gene has CDR1 SGHDT and CDR2 YYEEEE. This CDR3 is CASSLFLSTYYGYTF. For the CDR3, the DNA is TGTGCCAGCAGCTTGTTTCTCAGTACGTACTATGGCTACACCTTC.

With respect to this clone: Additional DNA sequences in this sample encode the identical CDR3. The chain has TRBV9 and TRBJ2-1; maybe TRBD2 (5 bases). Germline loops: CDR1 SGDLS, CDR2 YYNGEE. There are 15 residues in the CDR3. The V end was cut by 5 bases, the J end by 0 bases, with 12 bases between. Here the CDR3 reads CASSPTGSSYNEQFF. The CDR3 DNA follows: TGTGCCAGCAGTCCCACGGGAAGCTCCTACAATGAGCAGTTCTTC.

The V call is TRBV19, the J call TRBJ2-7; 9 bases line up with TRBD1. The CDR3 spans 15 residues. Germline CDR1 reads LNHDA; CDR2 reads SQIVND (reference sequence). Germline trimming cut 2 bases from V and 5 bases from J; bases unmatched to any gene: 7. CDR3 nucleotide sequence: TGTGCCAGTAGTATATGGGGACAGGGTAGCCACGAGCAGTACTTC. It encodes CASSIWGQGSHEQYF.

This chain connects TRBV18 to TRBJ2-1; the match to TRBD2 covers 8 bases. The CDR3 is 18 amino acids. From germline, CDR1 is KGHSH and CDR2 LQKENI. Germline trimming cut 4 bases from V and 0 bases from J; bases unmatched to any gene: 11. The CDR3 DNA reads as TGTGCCAGCTCACTAAACCCTAGCGGGCAAAGCTCCTACAATGAGCAGTTCTTC. Its translation is CASSLNPSGQSSYNEQFF.

This chain links TRBV5-4 with TRBJ1-3; 8 nucleotides align to TRBD1. Trimming cost V 4 bases and J 4 bases; bases outside gene matches: 10. Germline V lookup: CDR1 SGHNT, CDR2 YYREEE (reference sequence). The CDR3 is made up of 16 amino acids. As DNA, the CDR3 is TGTGCCAGCAGCGGGCAGGGGGCGCTGACCGGAAACACCATATATTTT. Translating it yields CASSGQGALTGNTIYF.

The rearrangement links TRBV11-2 to TRBJ1-1; 9 nucleotides match TRBD1. This CDR3 comprises 15 residues. V gave up 6 bases and J gave up 3 bases; unmatched junction bases: 8. Germline V gives CDR1 SGHAT, CDR2 FQNNGV. The CDR3 here is CASRTGGSFYTEAFF. CDR3 nucleotides: TGTGCCAGCAGGACAGGGGGTAGCTTCTACACTGAAGCTTTCTTT.

V and J are TRBV18 and TRBJ2-2, with D possibly matching TRBD2 (6 bases). The germline V gene has CDR1 KGHSH and CDR2 LQKENI. The CDR3 totals 15 residues. Trimming took 0 bases from V and 4 from J, leaving 9 bases between them. The CDR3 region is CASSPPAGRTGELFF. The CDR3 DNA reads TGTGCCAGCTCACCACCGGCGGGGCGCACCGGGGAGCTGTTTTTT.

The chain carries TRBV6-2 or TRBV6-3 and TRBJ1-5; D perhaps matches TRBD1 (6 bases). The germline V and J ends were trimmed by 0 bases and 2 bases, with 17 bases remaining between them. The CDR3 runs to 18 residues. From germline, CDR1 is MNHEY and CDR2 SVGEGT. This CDR3 is CASSYSKAGGKGNQPQHF. CDR3 in DNA: TGTGCCAGCAGTTACTCGAAGGCGGGGGGCAAGGGCAATCAGCCCCAGCATTTT.

V and J are TRBV2 and TRBJ1-2; D unclear. The CDR3 covers 11 residues. CDR1 is SNHLY and CDR2 is FYNNEI in the germline V gene. V lost 6 bases, J lost 4 bases, and 6 bases lay in between. CDR3 amino acids: CASSGGYGYTF. CDR3 nucleotides: TGTGCCAGCAGCGGAGGCTATGGCTACACCTTC. Full variable domain (missing parts from reference TRBV2 and TRBJ1-2): EPEVTQTPSHQVTQMGQEVILRCVPISNHLYFYWYRQILGQKVEFLVSFYNNEISEKSEIFDDQFSVERPDGSNFTLKIRSTKLEDSAMYFCASSGGYGYTFGSGTRLTVV.

The CDR3 nucleotides are TGTGCCAGTAGTGCCAGACTAGCGGGAGGGCAGATCTACCGGAATGAGCAGTTCTTC. Translated: CASSARLAGGQIYRNEQFF. The V call is TRBV19, the J call TRBJ2-1; the match to TRBD2 covers 14 bases. The germline gives CDR1 LNHDA, CDR2 SQIVND (reference sequence). The CDR3 runs to 19 residues. The V and J ends lost 5 bases and 7 bases, in that order; junction bases with no gene match: 16.

This chain uses TRBV4-1 with TRBJ1-6, with a possible D match to TRBD1 (6 bases). V was shortened by 2 bases and J by 10 bases, with 24 bases between the two germline ends. The germline V gene has CDR1 MGHRA and CDR2 YSYEKL. This CDR3 spans 18 amino acids. CDR3 sequence: CASSQNYQGQGGSSPLHF. The CDR3 DNA sequence: TGCGCCAGCAGCCAAAACTATCAGGGCCAAGGGGGATCCTCACCCCTCCACTTT.